This TCR beta chain was found in a study of control samples from healthy donors and cancer patients. TCRdb keeps only in-frame clones here, not all; method: immunoSEQ multiplex PCR. The repertoire holds fewer than 110,000 clones, with around 89% as singletons. Trimming removed 2 bases from V and 5 bases from J; junction bases left unmatched: 2. Germline V CDR1 and CDR2: GTSNPN, SVGIG (reference sequence). The CDR3 has 13 residues. This clone was picked up one time. This TCR came from a man aged 55 to 69 with lung cancer. This sequence joins TRBV30 and TRBJ1-2; TRBD1 agrees at 10 bases. Material: PBMCs. This CDR3 is CAWSRQGAYGYTF. In DNA form, the CDR3 reads TGTGCCTGGAGTCGACAGGGGGCGTATGGCTACACCTTC.